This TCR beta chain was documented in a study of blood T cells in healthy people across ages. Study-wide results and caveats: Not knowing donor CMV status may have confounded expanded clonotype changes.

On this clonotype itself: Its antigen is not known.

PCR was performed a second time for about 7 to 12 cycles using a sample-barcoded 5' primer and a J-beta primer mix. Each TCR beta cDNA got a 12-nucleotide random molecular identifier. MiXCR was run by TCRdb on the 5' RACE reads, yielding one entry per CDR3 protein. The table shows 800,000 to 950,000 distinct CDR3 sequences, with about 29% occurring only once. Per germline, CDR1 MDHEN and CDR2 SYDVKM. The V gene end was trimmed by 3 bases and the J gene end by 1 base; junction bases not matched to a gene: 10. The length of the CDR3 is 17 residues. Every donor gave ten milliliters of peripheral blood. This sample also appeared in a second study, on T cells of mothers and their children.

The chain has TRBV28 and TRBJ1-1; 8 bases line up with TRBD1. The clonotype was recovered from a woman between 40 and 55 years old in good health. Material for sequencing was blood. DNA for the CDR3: TGTGCCAGCAGTTTTGGGCAGGGGGCGAGAGAGAACACTGAAGCTTTCTTT. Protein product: CASSFGQGARENTEAFF.